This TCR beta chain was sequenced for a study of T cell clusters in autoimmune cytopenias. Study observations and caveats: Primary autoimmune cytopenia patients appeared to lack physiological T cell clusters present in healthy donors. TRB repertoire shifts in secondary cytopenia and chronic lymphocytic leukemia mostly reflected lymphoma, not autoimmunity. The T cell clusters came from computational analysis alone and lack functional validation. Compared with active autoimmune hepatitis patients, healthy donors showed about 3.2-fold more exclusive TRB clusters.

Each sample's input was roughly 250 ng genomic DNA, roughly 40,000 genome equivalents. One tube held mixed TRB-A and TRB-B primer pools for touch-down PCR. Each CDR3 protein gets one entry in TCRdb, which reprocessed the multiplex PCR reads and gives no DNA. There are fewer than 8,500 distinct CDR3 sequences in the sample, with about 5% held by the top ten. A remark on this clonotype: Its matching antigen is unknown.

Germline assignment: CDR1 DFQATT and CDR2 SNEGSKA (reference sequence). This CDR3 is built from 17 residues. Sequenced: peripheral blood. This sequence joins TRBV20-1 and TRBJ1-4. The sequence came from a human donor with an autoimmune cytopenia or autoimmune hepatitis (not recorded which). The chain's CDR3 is CSAGFLQATSTNEKLFF.